This TCR beta chain was identified during a study of neoadjuvant anti-PD-1 for oral cavity cancer. Overall study: Nivolumab at 3 mg/kg was mostly given biweekly, three to four doses, pre-surgery.

V gave up 0 bases and J gave up 4 bases, with 12 bases separating them. Germline V gene sequence: CDR1 SGHRS, CDR2 YFSETQ. The CDR3 runs to 15 residues. Most PBMC samples had 480 ng input DNA in six replicates. Libraries were prepared by immunoSEQ multiplex PCR; TCRdb keeps only in-frame clonotypes and omits some of them. The sample includes some 15,000 clones, 65% to 80% of them seen just once. The V call is TRBV5-1, the J call TRBJ2-3; a weak D match, TRBD1 (6 bases). The sequencing used PBMCs, collected before nivolumab (anti-PD-1) treatment. The clonotype comes from a person aged 35-79 years with oral cavity squamous cell carcinoma. CDR3 nucleotide sequence: TGCGCCAGCAGCTTGGCGAACAGGGTTTCAGATACGCAGTATTTT. Its translation is CASSLANRVSDTQYF. Full variable domain (remainder filled in from reference TRBV5-1 and TRBJ2-3): KAGVTQTPRYLIKTRGQQVTLSCSPISGHRSVSWYQQTPGQGLQFLFEYFSETQRNKGNFPGRFSGRQFSNSRSEMNVSTLELGDSALYLCASSLANRVSDTQYFGPGTRLTVL.